The 19 T cell receptor beta chains in this list originate from one sample, sequenced in a study of patients and donors after allogeneic stem cell transplantation. TCRdb processed the RT-PCR reads anew with MiXCR; each CDR3 protein has one entry. Of about 960,000 distinct CDR3 sequences in the sample, roughly 18% are singletons; the top ten hold roughly 6.4%. Material: blood, either unsorted or a sorted T cell fraction (not recorded which). The receptors come from a human donor who was either an allogeneic HSCT recipient or a stem cell or donor lymphocyte infusion donor (not recorded which). It is not recorded whose cells these are; they may come from a transplant donor.

The chain uses TRBV30 and TRBJ2-7, with 11 bases identical to TRBD2. The CDR3 contains 15 residues. Germline lookup yields CDR1 GTSNPN and CDR2 SVGIG (reference sequence). The V gene end was trimmed by 7 bases and the J gene end by 0 bases; junction bases not matched to a gene: 8. CDR3 sequence: CASSLTSGISYEQYF. Written as DNA, the CDR3 is TGTGCCTCATCTTTGACTAGCGGGATCTCCTACGAGCAGTACTTC.

In this sample, this clonotype turned up a few times. The CDR3 sequence: CASRASGSLETQYF. CDR3 DNA: TGTGCCAGCAGGGCTAGCGGGAGTCTGGAGACCCAGTACTTC. V gene TRBV7-2 combines with J gene TRBJ2-5; 10 bases fit TRBD2. Germline CDR1 and CDR2: SGHTA and FQGNSA. Trimming cost V 6 bases and J 5 bases; bases outside gene matches: 6. This CDR3 region has 14 residues. The full variable domain, its missing parts supplied by reference TRBV7-2 and TRBJ2-5, is GAGVSQSPSNKVTEKGKDVELRCDPISGHTALYWYRQSLGQGLEFLIYFQGNSAPDKSGLPSDRFSAERTGGSVSTLTIQRTQQEDSAVYLCASRASGSLETQYFGPGTRLLVL.

In DNA, the CDR3 is TGTGCCAGCAGCCTTAGCGGGAGGGCCGTAGTCGATACGCAGTATTTT. The encoded protein is CASSLSGRAVVDTQYF. The V and J genes are TRBV12-3 or TRBV12-4 and TRBJ2-3, with TRBD2 matching 11 bases. The CDR3 is 16 amino acids. The trim removed 6 bases at V and 6 bases at J, leaving 11 bases unmatched.

Concerning this clonotype: A much larger clone lies one base from this, so it may be a read error. CDR3 sequence reads: CASSPDRGPEAFF. The CDR3 DNA follows: TGCGCCAGCAGCCCGGACAGGGGGCCTGAAGCTTTCTTT. The genes are TRBV5-1 and TRBJ1-1; 11 bases match TRBD1. Trimming removed 4 bases from V and 6 bases from J; junction bases left unmatched: 2. Germline V gene lookup returns CDR1 SGHRS and CDR2 YFSETQ. CDR3 length equals 13 residues.

This clonotype was detected only a few times. This rearrangement joins TRBV10-3 to TRBJ2-7, with a tentative D call TRBD2 (5 bases). Trimming removed 2 bases at V and 12 bases at J, with 11 bases between. The CDR3 is made up of 11 amino acids. Germline CDR1 and CDR2: ENHRY and SYGVKD. CDR3 DNA: TGTGCCATCAGTGAGCGGGCTAGCACGTACTTC. Its protein is CAISERASTYF.

This chain connects TRBV5-6 to TRBJ2-3, with 11 bases identical to TRBD2. Germline V gives CDR1 SGHDT, CDR2 YYEEEE. CDR3 length: 17 residues. V lost 3 bases and J lost 0; bases outside the gene matches: 6. The chain's CDR3 is CASSSISSGGSTDTQYF. The DNA of the CDR3 is TGTGCCAGCAGCTCGATTTCTAGCGGGGGGAGCACAGATACGCAGTATTTT.

Here the CDR3 DNA reads TGTGCCAGCAGCGTTGGTCCAGGGGCAGAGACCCAGTACTTC. Translated, it gives CASSVGPGAETQYF. The V gene is TRBV9, the J gene TRBJ2-5; D might be TRBD1 (6 bases). The germline V gene has CDR1 SGDLS and CDR2 YYNGEE. This CDR3 comprises 14 residues. V gave up 2 bases and J gave up 4 bases, with 12 bases separating them.

This clonotype showed up just a few times. CDR3 in DNA: TGTGCCAGCAGCCAAAAATCGGGACTAGCGAGTAATGAGCAGTTCTTC. Residues: CASSQKSGLASNEQFF. The rearrangement joins TRBV4-2 to TRBJ2-1; 10 bases are a match to TRBD2. The V gene's germline CDR1 is LGHNA and CDR2 YNFKEQ. Trimming removed 2 bases from V and 7 bases from J; junction bases left unmatched: 8. The CDR3 is 16 residues long.

The chain recombines TRBV13 with TRBJ1-3; D is undetermined. The CDR3 totals 13 residues. Trimming removed 5 bases from V and 1 base from J, with 6 bases in between. Germline loops: CDR1 PRHDT, CDR2 FYEKMQ (reference sequence). DNA of the CDR3: TGTGCCAGCAGCCGATGGTCTGGAAACACCATATATTTT. This sequence encodes CASSRWSGNTIYF.

This clonotype occurred a few times. This chain joins TRBV28 and TRBJ1-2, with 7 bases aligning to TRBD1. V lost 4 bases to trimming and J lost 5 bases; unmatched junction nucleotides: 7. The CDR3 runs 14 residues. Germline V gene data show CDR1 as MDHEN and CDR2 as SYDVKM. The CDR3 sequence: CASSWDSVYYGYTF. DNA of the CDR3: TGTGCCAGCAGTTGGGACAGCGTGTATTATGGCTACACCTTC.

This clonotype was seen only a few times. The chain has TRBV11-3 and TRBJ1-1; D is undetermined. V was cut by 2 bases and J by 1 base, with 11 bases left in between. From germline, CDR1 is SGHNT and CDR2 YENEEA. The CDR3 covers 15 residues. The CDR3 loop is CASSLLGRANTEAFF. In DNA, the CDR3 is TGTGCCAGCAGCTTATTGGGAAGAGCGAACACTGAAGCTTTCTTT. The variable domain in full, with the rest retrieved from reference TRBV11-3 and TRBJ1-1, is EAGVVQSPRYKIIEKKQPVAFWCNPISGHNTLYWYLQNLGQGPELLIRYENEEAVDDSQLPKDRFSAERLKGVDSTLKIQPAELGDSAVYLCASSLLGRANTEAFFGQGTRLTVV.

This clonotype was detected only a few times. The V call is TRBV3-1, the J call TRBJ1-2, with D perhaps TRBD1 (5 bases). V was clipped by 3 bases and J by 4 bases, with 27 bases between them. This CDR3 is 19 amino acids long. Germline V CDR1 and CDR2: LGHDT, YNNKEL (reference sequence). The CDR3 is CASSQTGVPGLKFVYGYTF. Here the CDR3 DNA reads TGTGCCAGCAGCCAGACGGGGGTTCCGGGACTAAAGTTTGTCTATGGCTACACCTTC.

This clonotype was seen only a few times. V and J are TRBV12-3 or TRBV12-4 and TRBJ1-5; D possibly corresponds to TRBD1 (5 bases). V lost 5 bases and J lost 7, with 24 bases in between. This CDR3 contains 17 residues. This CDR3 is CASSTWLGQGMRQPQHF. The CDR3 DNA reads as TGTGCCAGCAGTACATGGTTAGGTCAGGGTATGAGGCAGCCCCAGCATTTT.

The chain joins TRBV7-9 to TRBJ2-1; no reliable D call. This CDR3 is built from 15 residues. Germline values: CDR1 SEHNR, CDR2 FQNEAQ (reference sequence). V was clipped by 1 base and J by 4 bases, with 11 bases between them. The CDR3 spells CASSLERAYYNEQFF. In DNA form, the CDR3 reads TGTGCCAGCAGCTTAGAGCGCGCCTATTACAATGAGCAGTTCTTC.

V and J are TRBV7-2 and TRBJ1-2, with TRBD1 matching 8 bases. The V segment lost 4 bases and the J segment 4 bases; nucleotides outside the gene matches: 5. This CDR3 is built from 14 residues. Germline CDR1 and CDR2: SGHTA and FQGNSA. The CDR3 DNA sequence: TGTGCCAGCAGCTCCTGGACAGGGAGCTATGGCTACACCTTC. Translation: CASSSWTGSYGYTF.

This clonotype was recorded once. The V and J genes are TRBV2 and TRBJ1-5; possible D gene TRBD1, 6 bases. Trimming took off 6 bases at V and 3 bases at J, with 9 bases between the two ends. This CDR3 comprises 13 residues. Germline V lookup: CDR1 SNHLY, CDR2 FYNNEI. CDR3 amino acids: CASREGDNQPQHF. Written as DNA, the CDR3 is TGTGCCAGCAGGGAGGGGGACAATCAGCCCCAGCATTTT.

In its sample, this clonotype was seen a few times. The chain couples TRBV20-1 to TRBJ2-1; D possibly corresponds to TRBD1 (6 bases). CDR1 DFQATT and CDR2 SNEGSKA come from the germline V gene (reference sequence). Trimming stripped 4 bases from V and 5 bases from J, with 12 bases between. This CDR3 contains 13 residues. The CDR3 protein is CSANHRVNNEQFF. The CDR3 DNA sequence: TGCAGTGCTAATCACAGGGTTAACAATGAGCAGTTCTTC.

Ten or more counts support this clonotype. The chain employs TRBV12-3 or TRBV12-4 and TRBJ2-3; perhaps TRBD2 as D (6 bases). This CDR3 is 13 amino acids long. V lost 3 bases to trimming and J lost 5 bases, with 9 bases between them. CDR3 sequence (DNA): TGTGCCAGCAGTTTTGGGAGGAGAGATACGCAGTATTTT. It encodes CASSFGRRDTQYF.

The V gene is TRBV12-3 or TRBV12-4, the J gene TRBJ1-5; a possible D gene is TRBD1 (6 bases). V was shortened by 0 bases and J by 7 bases, with 16 bases between the two germline ends. The CDR3 spans 16 residues. This CDR3 is CASSLAGRGAGQPQHF. The CDR3 DNA is TGTGCCAGCAGTTTAGCGGGGCGGGGGGCTGGACAGCCCCAGCATTTT.